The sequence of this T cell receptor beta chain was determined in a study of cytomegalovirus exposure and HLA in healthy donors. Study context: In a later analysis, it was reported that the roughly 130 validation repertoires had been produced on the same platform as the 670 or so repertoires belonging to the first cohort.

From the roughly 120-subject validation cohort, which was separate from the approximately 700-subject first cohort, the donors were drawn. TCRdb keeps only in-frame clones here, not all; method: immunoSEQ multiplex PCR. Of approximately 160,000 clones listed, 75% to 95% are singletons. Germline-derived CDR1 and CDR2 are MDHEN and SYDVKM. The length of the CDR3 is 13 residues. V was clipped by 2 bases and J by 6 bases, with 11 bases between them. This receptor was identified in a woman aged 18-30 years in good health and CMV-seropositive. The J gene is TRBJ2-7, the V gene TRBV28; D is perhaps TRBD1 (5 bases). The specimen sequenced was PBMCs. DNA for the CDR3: TGTGCCAGCAGTTTACAGGGCAAGGGCGAGCAGTACTTC. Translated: CASSLQGKGEQYF.